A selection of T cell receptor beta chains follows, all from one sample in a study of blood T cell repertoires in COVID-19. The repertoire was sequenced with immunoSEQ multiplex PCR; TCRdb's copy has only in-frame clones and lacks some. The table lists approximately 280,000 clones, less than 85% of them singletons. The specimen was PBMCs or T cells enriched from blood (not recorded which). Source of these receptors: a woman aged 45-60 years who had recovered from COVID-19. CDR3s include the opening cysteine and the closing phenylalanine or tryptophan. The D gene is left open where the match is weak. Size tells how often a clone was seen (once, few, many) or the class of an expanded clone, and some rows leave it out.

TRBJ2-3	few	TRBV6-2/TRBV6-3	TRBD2	CASSSREGKNTQYF	TGTGCCAGCAGTTCGCGGGAGGGTAAGAATACGCAGTATTTT
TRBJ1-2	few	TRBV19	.	CASLRTGQNNYGYTF	TGTGCCAGCCTTCGAACAGGACAAAATAACTATGGCTACACCTTC
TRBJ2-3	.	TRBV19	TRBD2	CASSFRGSGGAVDTQYF	TGTGCCAGTAGTTTTAGGGGAAGCGGGGGGGCAGTTGATACGCAGTATTTT
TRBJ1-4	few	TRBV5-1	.	CASSLVGGREKLFF	TGCGCCAGCAGCTTGGTGGGTGGGCGTGAAAAACTGTTTTTT
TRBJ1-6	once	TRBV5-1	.	CASSLVGSGVDNSPLHF	TGCGCCAGCAGCTTGGTTGGCTCAGGGGTGGATAATTCACCCCTCCACTTT
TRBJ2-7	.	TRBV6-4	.	CASSDSTVSFGGESYEQYF	TGTGCCAGCAGTGACTCCACGGTAAGCTTCGGGGGTGAATCCTACGAGCAGTACTTC
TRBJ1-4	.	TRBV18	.	CASSPPTGLREKLFF	TGTGCCAGCTCACCACCGACAGGCCTTAGGGAAAAACTGTTTTTT
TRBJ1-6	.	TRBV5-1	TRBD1	CASSVVGGNALHF	TGCGCCAGCAGTGTGGTAGGGGGCAATGCCCTCCACTTT
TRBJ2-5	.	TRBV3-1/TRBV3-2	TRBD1	CASSQVNRGTETQYF	TGTGCCAGCAGCCAAGTAAACAGGGGGACCGAGACCCAGTACTTC
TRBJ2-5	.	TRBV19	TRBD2	CASSIIGTSGGERKTQYF	TGTGCCAGTAGTATTATCGGGACTAGCGGGGGGGAGAGAAAGACCCAGTACTTC
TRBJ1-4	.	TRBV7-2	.	CASSLTVSGEKLFF	TGTGCCAGCAGCTTGACCGTCTCGGGTGAAAAACTGTTTTTT
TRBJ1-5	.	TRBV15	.	CATQGVSNQPQHF	TGTGCCACCCAAGGGGTTAGCAATCAGCCCCAGCATTTT
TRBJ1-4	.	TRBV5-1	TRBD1	CASSFATGGSEKLFF	TGCGCCAGCAGCTTCGCGACAGGGGGTAGTGAAAAACTGTTTTTT
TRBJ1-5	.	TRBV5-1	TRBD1	CASSLAGQGRQPQHF	TGCGCCAGCAGCTTGGCGGGACAGGGACGTCAGCCCCAGCATTTT
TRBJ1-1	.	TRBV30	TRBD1	CAWRQGSEAFF	TGTGCCTGGCGACAGGGCTCTGAAGCTTTCTTT
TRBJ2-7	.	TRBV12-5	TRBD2	CASGTTSGTYEQYF	TGTGCTAGTGGTACCACTAGCGGAACCTACGAGCAGTACTTC
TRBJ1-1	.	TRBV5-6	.	CASSLTQGRVNTEAFF	TGTGCCAGCAGCCTTACTCAGGGTCGAGTGAACACTGAAGCTTTCTTT
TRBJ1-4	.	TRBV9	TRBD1	CASSVANRGPNEKLFF	TGTGCCAGCAGCGTAGCCAACAGGGGCCCTAATGAAAAACTGTTTTTT
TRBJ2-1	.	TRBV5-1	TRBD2	CASSVLAGGPDQFF	TGCGCCAGCAGCGTGCTAGCGGGGGGGCCCGATCAGTTCTTC
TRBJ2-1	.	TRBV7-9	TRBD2	CASSSGRTSGYSYNEQFF	TGTGCCAGCAGCTCGGGACGGACTAGCGGGTACTCCTACAATGAGCAGTTCTTC
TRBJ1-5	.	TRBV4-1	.	CASSQDPADYSNQPQHF	TGCGCCAGCAGCCAAGATCCGGCAGACTATAGCAATCAGCCCCAGCATTTT
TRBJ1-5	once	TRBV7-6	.	CASSLESGYNQPQHF	TGTGCCAGCAGCTTAGAATCGGGTTACAATCAGCCCCAGCATTTT
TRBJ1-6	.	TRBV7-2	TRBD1	CASSLIPGGQSPLHF	TGTGCCAGCAGCTTAATCCCAGGGGGCCAATCACCCCTCCACTTT
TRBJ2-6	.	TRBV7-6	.	CASSSSTASGANVLTF	TGTGCCAGCAGCTCTTCGACAGCCTCTGGGGCCAACGTCCTGACTTTC
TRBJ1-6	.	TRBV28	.	CAHSGGVRNSPLHF	TGTGCCCACTCGGGGGGGGTGAGGAATTCACCCCTCCACTTT
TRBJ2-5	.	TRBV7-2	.	CASSLAGAGETQYF	TGTGCCAGCAGCTTAGCGGGGGCTGGAGAGACCCAGTACTTC